This T cell receptor (beta chain) is from a study of T cell responses to AZD1222 COVID-19 vaccine. The germline gives CDR1 SEHNR, CDR2 FQNEAQ (reference sequence). The CDR3 sequence is 17 residues long. The V and J ends lost 0 bases and 6 bases respectively, with 18 bases between them. Remarks on this clone: Its matching antigen is unknown.

Whole-study findings and limits: Close to half of all spike-specific TCRs reportedly target regions of the variants that are unmutated. No day 14 peak samples; only post-peak repertoires were characterized. The donors showed a predominance of white British ancestry and of females, with possible underestimation of clonal diversity.

Here immunoSEQ multiplex PCR was the method, and the copy in TCRdb shows in-frame clones only, minus some. The sample includes around 120,000 clones, less than 90% seen only once; the top ten take roughly 2.3%. The sequenced sample was peripheral blood, obtained on day 0 of AZD1222 vaccination. This TCR derives from an adult in good health. The chain is built from TRBV7-9 and TRBJ1-3, with a tentative D call TRBD1 (6 bases). CDR3 bases: TGTGCCAGCAGCTTAGCGAGGGGGGGCCCATTGGAAAACACCATATATTTT. Its protein product is CASSLARGGPLENTIYF.